Here is one T cell receptor beta chain with its context. Its antigen remains unknown. V lost 2 bases and J 0 bases, leaving 11 bases between the germline ends. The CDR3 contains 15 residues. Germline CDR1 SGHVS, CDR2 FQNEAQ. This sample was taken from a study of cytomegalovirus exposure and HLA in healthy donors. Study observations and caveats: A list of around 160 TCR beta chains associated with cytomegalovirus was given. A subsequent analysis found that TCR clusters from the first cohort also tended to co-occur in the 90 to 150 validation repertoires, with about 95% of cluster scores above 0.

The donors were part of the validation cohort of 95 to 150 subjects. That cohort was separate from the first cohort, which comprised some 670 subjects. Sequenced by immunoSEQ multiplex PCR; TCRdb stores in-frame clones only, minus some. The table has fewer than 400,000 clones, approximately 86% seen once. The specimen sequenced was PBMCs. V usage is TRBV7-8 and J usage is TRBJ2-7, with a weak D call TRBD2 (6 bases). This clonotype was sampled from a man between 25 and 39 years old in good health and CMV-seronegative. The CDR3 here is CASSLRAGNSYEQYF. The CDR3, as DNA: TGTGCCAGCAGCTTACGTGCGGGGAACTCCTACGAGCAGTACTTC.